These T cell receptor beta chains were read from a single sample in a study of CD8 T cells in ankylosing spondylitis. TCRdb reanalysed the 5' RACE reads using MiXCR and keeps one entry per CDR3 protein. The sample lists 380,000 or so distinct CDR3 sequences, approximately 22% occurring once. Sequencing was carried out using blood, either unsorted or a sorted T cell fraction (not recorded which). Every receptor here comes from a male donor with ankylosing spondylitis or in good health (not recorded which). Each CDR3 is given with its conserved first and last residue. A D gene is named only where the DNA matches it firmly. Size values are once, few and many counts, or a class for expanded clones, and some rows have none.

-	TRBV4-1	-	TRBJ2-2	CASSQVSRGGGELFF	TGCGCCAGCAGCCAAGTTTCCCGGGGAGGCGGGGAGCTGTTTTTT
-	TRBV10-2	-	TRBJ2-7	CASSEPGLYEQYF	TGCGCCAGCAGTGAACCGGGACTCTACGAGCAGTACTTC
few	TRBV2	TRBD1	TRBJ2-7	CASSIIGTEDYEQYF	TGTGCCAGCAGTATCATCGGGACAGAGGACTACGAGCAGTACTTC
-	TRBV9	-	TRBJ1-6	CASSVDGDSNSPLHF	TGTGCCAGCAGCGTAGACGGGGACTCAAATTCACCCCTCCACTTT
few	TRBV12-3/TRBV12-4	-	TRBJ2-2	CASSFAGHGGELFF	TGTGCCAGCAGTTTCGCGGGGCATGGCGGGGAGCTGTTTTTT
few	TRBV27	-	TRBJ2-7	CASSYTGSSYEQYF	TGTGCCAGCAGTTACACAGGGAGCTCCTACGAGCAGTACTTC
few	TRBV12-3/TRBV12-4	-	TRBJ1-2	CASTSTQYVINYGYTF	TGTGCCAGCACCTCGACGCAGTACGTCATTAACTATGGCTACACCTTC
few	TRBV10-3	-	TRBJ2-7	CAARETYEQYF	TGTGCCGCCCGGGAAACCTACGAGCAGTACTTC
few	TRBV6-5	-	TRBJ2-5	CASSYSWAEETQYF	TGTGCCAGCAGTTACTCGTGGGCGGAAGAGACCCAGTACTTC
-	TRBV6-2/TRBV6-3	-	TRBJ2-1	CASSFGVNNEQFF	TGTGCCAGCAGTTTCGGGGTTAACAATGAGCAGTTCTTC
few	TRBV29-1	-	TRBJ1-1	CSVDPGPLPEAFF	TGCAGCGTTGATCCAGGCCCGTTACCCGAAGCTTTCTTT
-	TRBV15	-	TRBJ1-1	CATSREGGGTEAFF	TGTGCCACCAGCAGGGAAGGGGGTGGGACTGAAGCTTTCTTT
-	TRBV12-3/TRBV12-4	-	TRBJ1-6	CASSLVGGDSPLHF	TGTGCCAGCAGTTTAGTTGGGGGCGACTCACCCCTCCACTTT
few	TRBV30	TRBD2	TRBJ2-3	CAGTSGGGRKYF	TGTGCCGGGACTAGCGGGGGCGGGCGAAAGTATTTT
once	TRBV6-5	-	TRBJ2-2	CASSYSKSTGELFF	TGTGCCAGCAGTTACTCGAAGTCCACCGGGGAGCTGTTTTTT
few	TRBV5-1	TRBD1	TRBJ2-7	CASSLEGGGEQYF	TGCGCCAGCAGCTTGGAAGGGGGCGGCGAGCAGTACTTC
many	TRBV12-3/TRBV12-4	TRBD2	TRBJ2-7	CASRRTSGGAYEQYF	TGTGCCAGCAGAAGGACTAGCGGGGGGGCTTACGAGCAGTACTTC
-	TRBV7-9	-	TRBJ2-7	CASSLFGTPTYEQYF	TGTGCCAGCAGCTTATTTGGGACGCCGACCTACGAGCAGTACTTC